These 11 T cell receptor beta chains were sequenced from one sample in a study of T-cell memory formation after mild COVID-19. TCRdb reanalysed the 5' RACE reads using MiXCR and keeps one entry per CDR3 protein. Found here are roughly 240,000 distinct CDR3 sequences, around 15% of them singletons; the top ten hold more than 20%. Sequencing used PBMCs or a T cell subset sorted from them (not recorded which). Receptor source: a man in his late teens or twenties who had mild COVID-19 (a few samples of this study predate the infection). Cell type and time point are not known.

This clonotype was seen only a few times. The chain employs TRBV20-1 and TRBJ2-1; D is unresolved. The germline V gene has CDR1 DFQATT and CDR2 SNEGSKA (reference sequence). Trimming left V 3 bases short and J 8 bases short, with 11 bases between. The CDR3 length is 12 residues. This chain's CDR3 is CSASARLDEQFF. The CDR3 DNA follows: TGCAGTGCTAGCGCGCGGTTGGATGAGCAGTTCTTC.

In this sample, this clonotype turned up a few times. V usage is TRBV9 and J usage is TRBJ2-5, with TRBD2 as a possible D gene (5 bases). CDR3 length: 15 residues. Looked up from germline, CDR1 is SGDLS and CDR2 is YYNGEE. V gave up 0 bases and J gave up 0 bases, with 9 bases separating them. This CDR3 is CASSVAGGNQETQYF. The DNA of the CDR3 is TGTGCCAGCAGCGTAGCTGGAGGAAACCAAGAGACCCAGTACTTC.

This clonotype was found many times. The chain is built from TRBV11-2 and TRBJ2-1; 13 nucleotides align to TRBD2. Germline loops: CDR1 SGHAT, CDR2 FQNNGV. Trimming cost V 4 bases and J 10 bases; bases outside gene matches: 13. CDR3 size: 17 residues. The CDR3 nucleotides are TGTGCCAGCAGCTACCCCCTACTAGCGGGGGGGCCCCCCGAGCAGTTCTTC. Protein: CASSYPLLAGGPPEQFF.

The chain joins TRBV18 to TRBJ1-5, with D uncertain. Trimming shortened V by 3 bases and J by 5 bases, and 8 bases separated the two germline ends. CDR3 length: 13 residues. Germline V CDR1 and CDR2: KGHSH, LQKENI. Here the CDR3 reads CASSPGVHQPQHF. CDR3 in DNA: TGTGCCAGCTCACCCGGGGTCCATCAGCCCCAGCATTTT.

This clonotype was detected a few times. The chain's CDR3 is CSAKLGGLPHREQYF. The CDR3 DNA reads as TGCAGTGCTAAGTTGGGGGGGCTTCCCCATCGGGAGCAGTACTTC. This chain connects TRBV20-1 to TRBJ2-7; possible D gene TRBD2, 7 bases. V shed 4 bases and J shed 7 bases, with 23 bases lying between them. The CDR3 has 15 residues. Germline assignment: CDR1 DFQATT and CDR2 SNEGSKA (reference sequence).

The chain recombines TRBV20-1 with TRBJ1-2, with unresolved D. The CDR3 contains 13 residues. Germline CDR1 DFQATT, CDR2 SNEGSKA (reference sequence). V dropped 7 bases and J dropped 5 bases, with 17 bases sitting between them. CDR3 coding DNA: TGCAGTGTCAGAACGGGAGGTCGATATGGCTACACCTTC. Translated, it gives CSVRTGGRYGYTF.

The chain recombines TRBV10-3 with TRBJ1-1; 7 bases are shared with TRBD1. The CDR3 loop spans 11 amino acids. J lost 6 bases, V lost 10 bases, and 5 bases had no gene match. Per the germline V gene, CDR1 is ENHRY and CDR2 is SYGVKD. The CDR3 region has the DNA TGTGCCACTTCCAGGGGGTCTGAAGCTTTCTTT. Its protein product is CATSRGSEAFF.

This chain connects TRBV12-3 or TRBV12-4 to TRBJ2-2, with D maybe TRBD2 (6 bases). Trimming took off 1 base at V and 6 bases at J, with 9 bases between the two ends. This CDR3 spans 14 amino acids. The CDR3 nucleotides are TGTGCCAGCAGTTTAGAGGGAGGTGCCGGGGAGCTGTTTTTT. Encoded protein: CASSLEGGAGELFF.

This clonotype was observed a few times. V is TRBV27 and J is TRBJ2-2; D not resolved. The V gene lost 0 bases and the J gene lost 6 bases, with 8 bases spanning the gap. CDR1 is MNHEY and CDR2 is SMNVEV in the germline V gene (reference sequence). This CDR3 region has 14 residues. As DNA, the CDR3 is TGTGCCAGCAGTTTATCGCCTGAACCCGGGGAGCTGTTTTTT. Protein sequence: CASSLSPEPGELFF.

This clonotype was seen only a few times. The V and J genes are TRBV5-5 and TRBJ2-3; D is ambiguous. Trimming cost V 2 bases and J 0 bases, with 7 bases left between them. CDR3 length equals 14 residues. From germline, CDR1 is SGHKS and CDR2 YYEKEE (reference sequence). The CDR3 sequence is CASSFEDSTDTQYF. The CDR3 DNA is TGTGCCAGCAGCTTTGAGGACAGCACAGATACGCAGTATTTT.

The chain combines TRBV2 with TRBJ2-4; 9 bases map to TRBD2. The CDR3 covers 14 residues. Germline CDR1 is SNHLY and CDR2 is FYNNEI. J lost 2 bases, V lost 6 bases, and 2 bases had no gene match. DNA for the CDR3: TGTGCCAGCAGGCTAGCGGGGCCCAAAAACATTCAGTACTTC. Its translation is CASRLAGPKNIQYF.